Presented here are 22 T cell receptor beta chains from one specimen sequenced in a study of molecular identifiers for immune sequencing clone quantification. MiXCR, run by TCRdb on the PCR reads, gives a single entry per CDR3 protein. The sample includes 15,000 to 20,000 distinct CDR3 sequences, about a fifth of them seen just once. The specimen sequenced was naive CD8+ T cells from blood, with Jurkat cell RNA spiked in. As to subset: FACS-sorted CD8+CD4-CCR7+CD45RA+ naive T cells. The receptors here all came from a human donor in good health. Some libraries in this study had Jurkat cell RNA spiked in.

This clonotype was observed many times. The rearrangement uses TRBV7-9 and TRBJ2-7, with 7 bases identical to TRBD1. The CDR3 is 14 residues long. J was trimmed by 3 bases and V by 4 bases; bases with no gene match: 6. Germline values: CDR1 SEHNR, CDR2 FQNEAQ (reference sequence). The CDR3 reads CASSSSGQVYEQYF. DNA of the CDR3: TGTGCCAGCAGCTCCTCTGGACAGGTCTACGAGCAGTACTTC.

In this sample, this clonotype turned up many times. The chain links TRBV7-6 to TRBJ1-1; TRBD1 matches 11 bases. This CDR3 has 15 amino acids. CDR1 is SGHVS, CDR2 FNYEAQ, per germline. V trimming: 0 bases; J trimming: 4 bases; junction bases outside the gene matches: 1. DNA for the CDR3: TGTGCCAGCAGCTTAGCGGGGACAGGGGGCACTGAAGCTTTCTTT. Amino acid sequence: CASSLAGTGGTEAFF.

The rearrangement links TRBV28 to TRBJ2-1; the D gene could be TRBD1 or TRBD2 (5 bases each). CDR3 length: 17 amino acids. Germline assignment: CDR1 MDHEN and CDR2 SYDVKM. Trimming removed 5 bases from V and 4 bases from J, with 21 bases in between. The CDR3 protein is CASSHHLRGRLYNEQFF. Written as DNA, the CDR3 is TGTGCCAGCAGTCACCACCTACGGGGCCGCCTGTACAATGAGCAGTTCTTC.

This clonotype occurred many times. This sequence joins TRBV29-1 and TRBJ2-1; D tentatively reads TRBD1 or TRBD2 (6 bases each). Germline assignment: CDR1 SQVTM and CDR2 ANQGSEA. Between the trimmed V and J ends, which lost 0 bases and 6 bases, there was a span of 18 bases. CDR3 length equals 16 residues. CDR3 coding DNA: TGCAGCGTTGAAGACGAGACTAGTGTAGGGGGCAATGAGCAGTTCTTC. This sequence encodes CSVEDETSVGGNEQFF.

This clonotype was observed a handful of times. The chain couples TRBV4-3 to TRBJ2-7; 8 bases agree with TRBD1. CDR1 is LGHNA and CDR2 is YSLEER in the germline V gene. The CDR3 is 15 residues long. J lost 3 bases, V lost 1 base, and 5 bases had no gene match. The CDR3 reads CASSQGLGQGYEQYF. The CDR3 coding sequence is TGCGCCAGCAGCCAAGGACTAGGACAGGGCTACGAGCAGTACTTC.

The V gene is TRBV20-1, the J gene TRBJ2-2; 11 bases are a match to TRBD2. CDR1 and CDR2 from the germline V gene are DFQATT and SNEGSKA (reference sequence). The CDR3 covers 17 residues. With 4 bases clipped from V and 5 bases from J, the junction kept 12 bases outside the gene matches. CDR3 protein: CSATGGLAGGGTGELFF. DNA of the CDR3: TGCAGTGCTACGGGCGGGCTAGCGGGAGGTGGAACCGGGGAGCTGTTTTTT.

There are many counts of this clonotype. The chain carries TRBV11-3 and TRBJ1-1, with D tentatively TRBD1 (5 bases). Per the germline V gene, CDR1 is SGHNT and CDR2 is YENEEA. V was shortened by 1 base and J by 0 bases, with 6 bases between the two germline ends. This CDR3 contains 14 residues. The CDR3 DNA follows: TGTGCCAGCAGCTTAGGAGGGGTGAACACTGAAGCTTTCTTT. It is translated as CASSLGGVNTEAFF. Full variable domain (outside the CDR3, taken from reference TRBV11-3 and TRBJ1-1): EAGVVQSPRYKIIEKKQPVAFWCNPISGHNTLYWYLQNLGQGPELLIRYENEEAVDDSQLPKDRFSAERLKGVDSTLKIQPAELGDSAVYLCASSLGGVNTEAFFGQGTRLTVV.

About this clonotype itself: Possible read error: a much larger clone is one base away. J is TRBJ2-6 and V is TRBV12-3 or TRBV12-4, with D unresolved. CDR3 length: 14 residues. V lost 6 bases and J lost 0, with 6 bases in between. The CDR3 loop reads CASRWGSGANVLTF. CDR3 nucleotide sequence: TGTGCCAGCAGATGGGGCTCTGGGGCCAACGTCCTGACTTTC.

This clonotype showed up many times. The CDR3 region has the DNA TGTGCCAGCAGTTACGGGGCCCCGGGAGGCTACACCTTC. Protein product: CASSYGAPGGYTF. This chain joins TRBV6-2 or TRBV6-3 and TRBJ1-2; tentatively, D is TRBD1 (5 bases). The CDR3 length is 13 residues. V was cut by 2 bases and J by 8 bases, with 12 bases left in between. The germline V gene encodes CDR1 MNHEY and CDR2 SVGEGT.

V and J are TRBV12-3 or TRBV12-4 and TRBJ2-7, with 7 bases lining up with TRBD2. V lost 5 bases to trimming and J lost 5 bases; unmatched junction nucleotides: 12. This CDR3 has 15 residues. DNA for the CDR3: TGTGCCAGCAGTCTCGAGTGGGCGGGAGCACACGAGCAGTACTTC. It codes for CASSLEWAGAHEQYF.

This clonotype was picked up many times. The chain uses TRBV6-2 or TRBV6-3 and TRBJ2-1; 7 bases are shared with TRBD2. This CDR3 spans 14 amino acids. V lost 5 bases to trimming and J lost 9 bases; unmatched junction nucleotides: 10. CDR1 and CDR2 from the germline V gene are MNHEY and SVGEGT. In DNA form, the CDR3 reads TGTGCCAGCAGTCCGAGCGGGATGGGGGTTGAGCAGTTCTTC. This gives the protein CASSPSGMGVEQFF.

The table lists this clonotype with many counts. This chain uses TRBV12-3 or TRBV12-4 with TRBJ1-1, with D maybe TRBD1 (5 bases). The CDR3 is made up of 14 amino acids. Trimming removed 8 bases from V and 1 base from J, with 14 bases in between. The CDR3, as DNA: TGTGCCAGCGAATCGGGACTCCAGAACACTGAAGCTTTCTTT. The encoded protein is CASESGLQNTEAFF.

V is TRBV28 and J is TRBJ2-7, with D unresolved. This CDR3 spans 13 amino acids. The germline V and J ends were trimmed by 5 bases and 1 base, with 9 bases remaining between them. The germline V gene has CDR1 MDHEN and CDR2 SYDVKM. CDR3 amino acids: CASSPPLSYEQYF. The CDR3 DNA is TGTGCCAGCAGTCCCCCACTGTCCTACGAGCAGTACTTC.

This clonotype was seen at least ten times. The rearrangement links TRBV13 to TRBJ2-1; 9 bases fit TRBD2. The CDR3 loop spans 15 amino acids. Per germline, CDR1 PRHDT and CDR2 FYEKMQ (reference sequence). J gave up 2 bases and V 3 bases, and 2 bases lay outside the gene matches. This chain's CDR3 is CASSFRLAAYNEQFF. CDR3 sequence (DNA): TGTGCCAGCAGCTTCAGACTAGCGGCCTACAATGAGCAGTTCTTC.

This clonotype has ten or more counts. This chain uses TRBV7-9 with TRBJ1-3; no firm D call. V was pared by 5 bases and J by 9 bases, with 14 bases between. The CDR3 totals 13 residues. CDR1 is SEHNR, CDR2 FQNEAQ, per germline (reference sequence). CDR3: CASSPDGRGTIYF. Written as DNA, the CDR3 is TGTGCCAGCAGCCCCGACGGGAGAGGCACCATATATTTT.

This clonotype has more than one count but fewer than ten. This chain uses TRBV6-2 or TRBV6-3 with TRBJ2-7; the match to TRBD1 covers 11 bases. The ends lost 4 bases at V and 4 bases at J; junction bases unmatched: 12. Germline-derived CDR1 and CDR2 are MNHEY and SVGEGT. The CDR3 consists of 17 residues. This chain's CDR3 is CASSSNTRTGGWYEQYF. As DNA, the CDR3 is TGTGCCAGCAGTTCCAATACAAGGACAGGGGGCTGGTACGAGCAGTACTTC.

A remark on this clonotype: Being one base from a much bigger clone, this may be a read error. The chain couples TRBV9 to TRBJ1-2, with D possibly being TRBD1 (6 bases). Germline loops: CDR1 SGDLS, CDR2 YYNGEE. This CDR3 spans 14 amino acids. The DNA of the CDR3 is TGTGCCAGCAGCGACGGACAGTCGGGCTATGGCTACGCCTTC. This encodes CASSDGQSGYGYAF.

This clonotype has at least ten counts. The J gene is TRBJ2-3, the V gene TRBV4-3; D ambiguous. The CDR3 covers 15 residues. V lost 0 bases and J lost 1, with 8 bases in between. The germline CDR1 and CDR2 sequences are LGHNA and YSLEER. For the CDR3, the DNA is TGCGCCAGCAGCCAAGATCGAGACGGCACAGATACGCAGTATTTT. Protein sequence: CASSQDRDGTDTQYF.

By frequency in the sample, this clonotype is medium-sized. The chain carries TRBV5-1 and TRBJ2-7, with TRBD1 identical over 9 bases. The V gene's germline CDR1 is SGHRS and CDR2 YFSETQ. CDR3 length equals 18 residues. V shed 0 bases, J shed 1 base, and the junction held 11 bases outside the gene matches. CDR3 residues: CASSLAGTGFITSYEQYF. Here the CDR3 DNA reads TGCGCCAGCAGCTTGGCCGGGACAGGGTTTATCACATCCTACGAGCAGTACTTC.

This clonotype was observed a handful of times. A much larger clonotype is one base distant, so this may be a read error. The rearrangement links TRBV9 to TRBJ2-1; perhaps TRBD1 as D (6 bases). CDR1 is SGDLS, CDR2 YYNGEE, per germline. The CDR3 is 16 residues long. Deletions cut 0 bases from V and 2 bases from J, with 12 bases between. The DNA for the CDR3 is TGTGCCAGCAGCGTAGAGGGGGACGCCACCTACAATGAGCAGTTCTTC. Translated, it gives CASSVEGDATYNEQFF.

The V call is TRBV14, the J call TRBJ1-5; D gene ambiguous. The germline V gene encodes CDR1 SGHDN and CDR2 FVKESK. The length of the CDR3 is 16 residues. V was pared by 2 bases and J by 2 bases, with 13 bases between. The CDR3 DNA reads TGTGCCAGCAGCCAAAGGACGAGGGTTGGCAATCAGCCCCAGCATTTT. Its translation is CASSQRTRVGNQPQHF.

In this sample, this clonotype turned up many times. J is TRBJ2-2 and V is TRBV15; D is ambiguous. Germline values: CDR1 LNHNV, CDR2 YYDKDF (reference sequence). CDR3 length: 15 residues. V was trimmed by 0 bases and J by 0 bases, leaving 5 bases between them. The CDR3 nucleotides read TGTGCCACCAGCAGAGATTTTTCGAACACCGGGGAGCTGTTTTTT. Protein product: CATSRDFSNTGELFF.